This TCR beta chain was identified in a study of T cell responses to AZD1222 COVID-19 vaccine. Study-level findings and limits: Unmutated variant regions are reportedly the target of nearly half of TCRs that are spike-specific. Repertoire sampling was restricted to post-peak T cell response timepoints. At baseline, just a handful of AZD1222 recipients tested seropositive. CD4 TCRs linked to vaccination spanned spike, dominating at 160-218 and 743-854.

In the case of this clone: Its antigen is unidentified.

Generated by immunoSEQ multiplex PCR, the TCRdb table keeps only in-frame clones and is missing some. The sample lists about 120,000 clones; about 89% were seen once. The source of this sequence is an adult in good health. Specimen: peripheral blood, collected on day 0 of AZD1222 vaccination.

CDR3 loop: CASRRLAGGNYEQYF. The DNA for the CDR3 is TGTGCCAGCAGACGACTAGCGGGGGGCAACTACGAGCAGTACTTC. The chain recombines TRBV7-2 with TRBJ2-7; 13 nucleotides align to TRBD2. The CDR3 contains 15 residues. CDR1 is SGHTA, CDR2 FQGNSA, per germline. The V and J ends lost 6 bases and 3 bases, in that order; junction bases with no gene match: 5.